Below, 18 T cell receptor beta chains from the same sample are listed, as sequenced in a study of blood T cell repertoires in COVID-19. Assay used: immunoSEQ multiplex PCR; TCRdb lists only in-frame clones, some missing. The data contain 85,000 to 100,000 clones, roughly 76% of them singletons. Input material: peripheral blood. The receptors shown here come from an elderly man with COVID-19, enrolled during active disease.

The rearrangement links TRBV19 to TRBJ2-1; 9 nucleotides line up with TRBD1. CDR3 length equals 14 residues. Trimming took 9 bases from V and 1 from J; bases not matched to a gene: 4. Germline-derived CDR1 and CDR2 are LNHDA and SQIVND (reference sequence). CDR3 in amino acids: CASRTGESYNEQFF. The DNA of the CDR3 is TGTGCCAGCCGGACAGGGGAGTCCTACAATGAGCAGTTCTTC.

J is TRBJ2-2 and V is TRBV5-4, with 8 nucleotides matching TRBD1. The CDR3 runs 15 residues. Trimming at V came to 3 bases and at J to 0 bases, leaving 1 base not matched to a gene. Germline assignment: CDR1 SGHNT and CDR2 YYREEE (reference sequence). CDR3 region: CASSSGGPNTGELFF. The DNA of the CDR3 is TGTGCCAGCAGCTCAGGGGGCCCGAACACCGGGGAGCTGTTTTTT.

The chain employs TRBV6-5 and TRBJ2-4; TRBD1 matches at 10 bases. With V trimmed by 7 bases and J by 8 bases, 11 bases remained unmatched. Germline lookup yields CDR1 MNHEY and CDR2 SVGAGI. CDR3 length: 15 residues. CDR3 protein: CASKRLDRGQYIQYF. In DNA, the CDR3 is TGTGCCAGCAAGCGATTAGACAGGGGGCAGTACATTCAGTACTTC.

CDR3 bases: TGTGCCAGCAGCCAAGGACTAGCGGGAGCGAGGGAGCAGTACTTC. Translation: CASSQGLAGAREQYF. The gene calls are TRBV3-1 (or the pseudogene TRBV3-2) and TRBJ2-7, with 12 bases identical to TRBD2. This CDR3 has 15 residues. Germline values: CDR1 LGHDT, CDR2 YNNKEL (reference sequence). The J segment lost 7 bases and the V segment lost 1 base, leaving 5 bases of the junction unmatched.

The chain links TRBV4-2 to TRBJ2-1, with TRBD1 identical over 8 bases. Germline values: CDR1 LGHNA, CDR2 YNFKEQ. V lost 1 base, J lost 8 bases, and 1 base stayed unmatched. This CDR3 comprises 13 residues. Here the CDR3 reads CASSQAGGDEQFF. For the CDR3, the DNA is TGTGCCAGCAGCCAAGCAGGGGGCGATGAGCAGTTCTTC.

In the case of this clone: No DNA is shown, since the ends of the CDR3 on it are uncertain; the CDR3 is the one TCRdb lists. V and J are TRBV28 and TRBJ2-7; the DNA was not used to check the table's D call, TRBD2. Both ends counted, the CDR3 spans 14 residues. Germline loops: CDR1 MDHEN, CDR2 SYDVKM. The CDR3 here is CASSSSGLAYEQYF.

This clone is a singleton in its sample. The chain uses TRBV18 and TRBJ2-1; 13 bases map to TRBD2. The length of the CDR3 is 15 residues. Germline V gene sequence: CDR1 KGHSH, CDR2 LQKENI. V lost 6 bases and J lost 4; bases outside the gene matches: 3. In nucleotides, the CDR3 is TGTGCCAGCTCGCCGACTAGCGGGGGGTACAATGAGCAGTTCTTC. Translating gives CASSPTSGGYNEQFF. The full variable domain, in which reference TRBV18 and TRBJ2-1 provide the parts outside the CDR3, is NAGVMQNPRHLVRRRGQEARLRCSPMKGHSHVYWYRQLPEEGLKFMVYLQKENIIDESGMPKERFSAEFPKEGPSILRIQQVVRGDSAAYFCASSPTSGGYNEQFFGPGTRLTVL.

The chain carries TRBV2 and TRBJ2-5; TRBD2 matches 8 bases. Germline CDR1 SNHLY, CDR2 FYNNEI. V dropped 8 bases and J dropped 1; count of bases not matched to a gene: 6. The CDR3 consists of 14 residues. CDR3 nucleotide sequence: TGTGCCAGCGCGCGCGGGGGGAGCCAAGAGACCCAGTACTTC. It encodes CASARGGSQETQYF.

The J gene is TRBJ2-2, the V gene TRBV27; D perhaps matches TRBD1 (6 bases). CDR3 size: 17 residues. From germline, CDR1 is MNHEY and CDR2 SMNVEV (reference sequence). V was shortened by 6 bases and J by 0 bases, with 17 bases between the two germline ends. The CDR3 DNA reads TGTGCCAGCAGCCCGACGAACAGGGCCGCGAACACCGGGGAGCTGTTTTTT. Amino acid sequence: CASSPTNRAANTGELFF.

The V call is TRBV3-1 (or the pseudogene TRBV3-2), the J call TRBJ2-1; TRBD2 is a possible D gene (6 bases). The germline CDR1 and CDR2 sequences are LGHDT and YNNKEL (reference sequence). CDR3 length: 15 amino acids. V shed 4 bases and J shed 6 bases, with 16 bases lying between them. This CDR3 is CASSLGWSAGNEQFF. DNA for the CDR3: TGTGCCAGCAGCCTGGGGTGGTCAGCGGGCAATGAGCAGTTCTTC.

The rearrangement joins TRBV7-3 to TRBJ1-2; 7 bases are a match to TRBD1. V was clipped by 5 bases and J by 6 bases; unmatched bases: 6. Germline assignment: CDR1 SGHTA and CDR2 FQGTGA. The CDR3 covers 13 residues. CDR3 in DNA: TGTGCCAGCAGCCCGACAGGGCTGGATGGCTACACCTTC. Its protein is CASSPTGLDGYTF.

The gene calls are TRBV7-8 and TRBJ2-1, with TRBD2 matching over 14 bases. This CDR3 is 14 amino acids long. V dropped 7 bases and J dropped 12; count of bases not matched to a gene: 8. Germline V CDR1 and CDR2: SGHVS, FQNEAQ. The CDR3 bases are TGTGCCAGCACCAAATCCGGGACTAGCGGGGGGCAGTTCTTC. It translates to CASTKSGTSGGQFF.

V usage is TRBV25-1 and J usage is TRBJ1-2, with D possibly TRBD1 on 5 matching bases. Germline V lookup: CDR1 MGHDK, CDR2 SYGVNS. This CDR3 spans 14 amino acids. With 1 base removed from V and 3 bases from J, the gap between germline ends came to 9 bases. This CDR3 is CASSEWGRDYGYTF. CDR3 sequence (DNA): TGTGCCAGCAGTGAATGGGGCAGAGACTATGGCTACACCTTC.

The rearrangement links TRBV14 to TRBJ2-3; 7 positions match TRBD2. The junction had 11 bases not matched to a gene; V was cut back by 0 bases and J by 8 bases. CDR3 length: 16 amino acids. Per the germline V gene, CDR1 is SGHDN and CDR2 is FVKESK. In nucleotides, the CDR3 is TGTGCCAGCAGCCAAGAAGGGCGGGGTCCGGGGGGTACGCAGTATTTT. This gives the protein CASSQEGRGPGGTQYF.

J is TRBJ2-6 and V is TRBV6-1; 11 positions agree with TRBD2. This CDR3 is built from 18 residues. Germline V gene lookup returns CDR1 MNHNS and CDR2 SASEGT. The V segment lost 2 bases and the J segment 2 bases; nucleotides outside the gene matches: 5. Here the CDR3 DNA reads TGTGCCAGCAGTGAAAGAACTAGCGGGGGAACTGGGGCCAACGTCCTGACTTTC. Amino acid sequence: CASSERTSGGTGANVLTF.

The genes are TRBV4-3 and TRBJ2-3, with 7 bases matching TRBD1. The CDR3 has 16 amino acids. Losses at the gene ends were 1 base for V and 2 bases for J; bases not matched to a gene: 6. The V gene's germline CDR1 is LGHNA and CDR2 YSLEER. The CDR3, as DNA: TGCGCCAGCAGCCAAGCGGACAGGACTTTCACAGATACGCAGTATTTT. Protein sequence: CASSQADRTFTDTQYF.

V and J are TRBV2 and TRBJ2-1; D ambiguous. V lost 4 bases to trimming and J lost 0 bases, with 7 bases between them. This CDR3 region has 14 residues. In germline, CDR1 is SNHLY, CDR2 FYNNEI. The CDR3 nucleotides read TGTGCCAGCAGTGGACTCAGCTCCTACAATGAGCAGTTCTTC. Its translation: CASSGLSSYNEQFF.

This clone was recorded once. This chain connects TRBV29-1 to TRBJ1-3; maybe TRBD1 (6 bases). Trimming cost V 7 bases and J 4 bases, with 11 bases left between them. This CDR3 spans 12 amino acids. CDR1 SQVTM and CDR2 ANQGSEA come from the germline V gene. CDR3 sequence (DNA): TGCAGCGCGCGCAGGGGAGGAAACACCATATATTTT. It is translated as CSARRGGNTIYF.